One and the same sample provided the 4 T cell receptor beta chains below, sequenced in a study of T cell repertoires in cytomegalovirus infection. For these receptors, no antigen is known. TCRdb used MiXCR to reprocess the reads, holding one entry per CDR3 protein. Here the sample spans about 280,000 distinct CDR3 sequences, approximately 22% being singletons. This specimen was cultured PBMCs, taken from culture after CMV antigen stimulation. The receptors here all came from a human donor in good health (CMV status not recorded). Some clones in this sample may be carry-over from other donors' samples.

This clonotype came up a few times. V is TRBV18 and J is TRBJ2-1; 15 bases are shared with TRBD2. The CDR3 has 17 residues. Unmatched junction bases numbered 2, after V lost 0 bases and J lost 5 bases. From germline, CDR1 is KGHSH and CDR2 LQKENI. The CDR3 protein is CASSPPGLAGGHNEQFF. In DNA, the CDR3 is TGTGCCAGCTCACCACCGGGACTAGCGGGAGGCCACAATGAGCAGTTCTTC.

At least ten counts were recorded for this clonotype. The V gene is TRBV7-9, the J gene TRBJ1-1; no reliable D call. Trimming took off 1 base at V and 8 bases at J, with 11 bases between the two ends. CDR1 SEHNR and CDR2 FQNEAQ come from the germline V gene (reference sequence). This CDR3 contains 13 residues. In nucleotides, the CDR3 is TGTGCCAGCAGCTTAGACCGTCAAACGGAAGCTTTCTTT. This codes for CASSLDRQTEAFF.

This clonotype was observed a handful of times. The rearrangement joins TRBV10-3 to TRBJ2-3, with D maybe TRBD2 (6 bases). Germline V CDR1 and CDR2: ENHRY, SYGVKD. The CDR3 sequence is 16 residues long. Trimming pared 3 bases from V and 2 bases from J, leaving 15 bases between. The CDR3 spells CAISDHERADTDTQYF. The CDR3, as DNA: TGTGCCATCAGTGATCATGAGCGGGCAGACACAGATACGCAGTATTTT.

This clonotype has more than one count but fewer than ten. V usage is TRBV7-8 and J usage is TRBJ2-3, with TRBD2 matching 7 bases. Trimming removed 5 bases from V and 8 bases from J; junction bases left unmatched: 13. This CDR3 region has 15 residues. The V gene's germline CDR1 is SGHVS and CDR2 FQNEAQ. As DNA, the CDR3 is TGTGCCAGCAGCACTACCACTAGGGAGCGGGGTACGCAGTATTTT. Residues: CASSTTTRERGTQYF.